This TCR beta chain was captured by sequencing in a study of shared clonotypes between healthy human individuals. General study findings and limits: Represented diversity, genetic and exposure-history alike, was limited by few donors.

As concerns this clone: Its antigen is undetermined.

V dropped 4 bases and J dropped 6; count of bases not matched to a gene: 8. Germline loops: CDR1 KGHSH, CDR2 LQKENI. The CDR3 extends over 14 amino acids. Under the authors' procedure: Sequence data from immunoSEQ were junction-only and lacked quality scores; consequently, filtering differed. TCRdb keeps only in-frame clones here, not all; method: immunoSEQ multiplex PCR. For V, J and clone size, that table is used; D and trimming come from the DNA. The sample includes under 2,500,000 clones, about 94% of them seen just once. Sequencing was done on a sample of naive CD4+ T cells sorted from blood. Subset meaning: CD45RA+ positively selected. The chain couples TRBV18 to TRBJ1-2; the match to TRBD1 covers 7 bases. The source of this sequence is a man aged 18 to 29 in good health. This CDR3 is CASSLIGTADGYTF. DNA of the CDR3: TGTGCCAGCTCACTTATCGGGACAGCCGATGGCTACACCTTC.